This T cell receptor beta chain was identified during a study of T cell repertoires in cytomegalovirus infection. Using its own MiXCR run on the reads, TCRdb lists one record per CDR3 protein. The sample includes some 440,000 distinct CDR3 sequences, roughly a third seen only once; the top ten take around 13%. This clonotype was observed a handful of times. Its specificity is not known. Findings and limits, study-wide: Identification of carriers of CMV plus the relevant HLA was achieved through cumulative public TCR beta family frequency. Within the response measured ex vivo, HLA-C-restricted CMV-specific TCR beta clonotypes were dominant.

V trimming: 3 bases; J trimming: 6 bases; junction bases outside the gene matches: 5. Looked up from germline, CDR1 is LNHDA and CDR2 is SQIVND (reference sequence). The CDR3 runs 15 residues. Sequencing used PBMCs. This chain uses TRBV19 with TRBJ2-2; 9 bases line up with TRBD1. The clonotype originates from a human donor in good health (CMV status not recorded). Some clones in this sample may be carry-over from other donors' samples. CDR3 region: CASSILQGAPGELFF. The CDR3 DNA reads TGTGCCAGTAGTATCCTACAGGGGGCGCCCGGGGAGCTGTTTTTT.